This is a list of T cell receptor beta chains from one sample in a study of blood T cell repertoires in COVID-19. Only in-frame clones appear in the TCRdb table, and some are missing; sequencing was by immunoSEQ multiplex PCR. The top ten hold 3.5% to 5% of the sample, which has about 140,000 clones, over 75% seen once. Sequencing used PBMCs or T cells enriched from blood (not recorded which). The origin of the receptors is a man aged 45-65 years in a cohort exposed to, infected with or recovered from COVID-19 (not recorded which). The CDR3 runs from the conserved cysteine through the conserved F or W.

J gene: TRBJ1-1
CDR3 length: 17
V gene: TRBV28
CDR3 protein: CASRGGSQGAGNTEAFF

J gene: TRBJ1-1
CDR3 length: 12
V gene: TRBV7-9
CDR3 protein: CASSSLGGEAFF

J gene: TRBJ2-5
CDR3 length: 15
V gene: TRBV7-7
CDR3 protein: CASSSLGGGQETQYF

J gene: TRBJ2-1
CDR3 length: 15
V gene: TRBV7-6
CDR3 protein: CASSSTSGSYNEQFF

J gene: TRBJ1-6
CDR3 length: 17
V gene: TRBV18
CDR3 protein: CASSSLPAGRGNSPLHF

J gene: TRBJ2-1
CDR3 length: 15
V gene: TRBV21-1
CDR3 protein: CASSKTSGRGSEQFF

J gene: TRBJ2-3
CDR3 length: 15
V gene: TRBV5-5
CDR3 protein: CASSPRGVGFDTQYF

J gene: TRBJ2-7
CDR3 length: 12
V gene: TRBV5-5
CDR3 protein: CASSPSWHEQYF

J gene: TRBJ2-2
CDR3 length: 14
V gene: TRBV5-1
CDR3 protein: CASSLIGVSGELFF

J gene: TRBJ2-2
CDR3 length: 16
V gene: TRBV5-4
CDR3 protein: CASSWPGQGNTGELFF

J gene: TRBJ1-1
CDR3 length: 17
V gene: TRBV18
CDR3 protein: CASSPSPQGWRNTEAFF

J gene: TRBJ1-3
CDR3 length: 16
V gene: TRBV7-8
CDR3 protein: CASRQGTSLLGNTIYF

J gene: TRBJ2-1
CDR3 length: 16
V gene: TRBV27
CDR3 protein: CASSLGTSGRANEQFF

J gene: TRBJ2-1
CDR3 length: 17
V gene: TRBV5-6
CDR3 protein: CASSGLKSSGALDEQFF

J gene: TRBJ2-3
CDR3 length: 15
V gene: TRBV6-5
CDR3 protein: CASTLPGTSTDTQYF

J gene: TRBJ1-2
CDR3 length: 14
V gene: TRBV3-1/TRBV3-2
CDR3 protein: CASSPRQANYGYTF

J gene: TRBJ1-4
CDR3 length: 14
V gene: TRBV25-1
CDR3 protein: CASSETGPNEKLFF

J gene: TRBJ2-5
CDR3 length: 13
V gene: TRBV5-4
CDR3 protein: CASRGTPQETQYF

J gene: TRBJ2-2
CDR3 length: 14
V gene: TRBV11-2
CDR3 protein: CASSNGAGTGELFF

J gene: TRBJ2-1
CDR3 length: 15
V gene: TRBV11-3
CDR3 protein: CASSLDRGAYNEQFF

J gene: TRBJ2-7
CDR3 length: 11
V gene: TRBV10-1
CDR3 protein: CATGGGYEQYF